A single TCR beta chain is shown here with its context. Its antigen is undetermined. The germline V gene has CDR1 MNHEY and CDR2 SMNVEV (reference sequence). This CDR3 is built from 15 residues. Between the trimmed V and J ends, which lost 0 bases and 6 bases, there was a span of 13 bases. From CD4+ cells came CD45RA+ naive and CD45RA-negative memory subsets. This specimen belongs to a study of shared clonotypes between healthy human individuals. Clones were read by immunoSEQ multiplex PCR, and TCRdb kept only the in-frame ones, dropping some. The profile shows approximately 2,000,000 clones, around 93% of them singletons. Study-wide results and caveats: About 5% was the fraction of naive CD4 clonotypes found shared across four donors.

The receptor's source is a man between 18 and 35 years old in good health. Some clones in this sample may be carry-over from other donors' samples. The sample comprised naive CD4+ T cells from PBMCs. Subset specified: CD45RA+ positively selected. The chain joins TRBV27 to TRBJ2-3, with a possible D match to TRBD1 (5 bases). The CDR3 here is CASSLSGPTRDTQYF. DNA for the CDR3: TGTGCCAGCAGTTTATCGGGGCCCACCCGGGATACGCAGTATTTT.